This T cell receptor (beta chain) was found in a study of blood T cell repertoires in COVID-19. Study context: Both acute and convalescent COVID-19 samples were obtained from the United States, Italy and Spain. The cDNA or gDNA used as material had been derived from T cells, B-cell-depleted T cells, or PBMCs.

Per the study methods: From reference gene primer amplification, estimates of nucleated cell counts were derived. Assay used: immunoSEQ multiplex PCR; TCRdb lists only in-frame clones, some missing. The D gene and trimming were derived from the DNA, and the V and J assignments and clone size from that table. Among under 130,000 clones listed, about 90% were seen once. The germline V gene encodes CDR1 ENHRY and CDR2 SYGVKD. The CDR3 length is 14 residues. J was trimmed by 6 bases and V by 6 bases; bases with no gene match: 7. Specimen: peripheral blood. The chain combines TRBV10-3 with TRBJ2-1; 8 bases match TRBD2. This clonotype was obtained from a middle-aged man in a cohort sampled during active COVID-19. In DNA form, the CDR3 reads TGTGCCATCAGGGGGGGACTAGTACCCAATGAGCAGTTCTTC. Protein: CAIRGGLVPNEQFF.